One sample yielded the 29 T cell receptor beta chains listed below, sequenced in a study of tumor-infiltrating lymphocytes in glioblastoma multiforme. TCRB libraries came from RNA via three nested multiplex PCR rounds. TCRdb reprocessed the multiplex PCR reads with MiXCR, giving one entry per CDR3 protein. Of some 10,000 distinct CDR3 sequences detected, approximately 75% appear once; the ten largest clones hold approximately 41%. The sequenced material came from brain tumor tissue. These receptors were collected from a male donor with glioblastoma.

The V call is TRBV29-1, the J call TRBJ1-2, with a possible D match to TRBD1 (5 bases). Per the germline V gene, CDR1 is SQVTM and CDR2 is ANQGSEA. This CDR3 contains 12 residues. V lost 3 bases and J 8 bases, leaving 13 bases between the germline ends. The CDR3 DNA reads TGCAGCGTTGACAGGCAGGGAGAAGGCTACACCTTC. This codes for CSVDRQGEGYTF.

As concerns this clonotype: This may stem from a read error, because a much larger clone lies one nucleotide away. The chain is built from TRBV5-1 and TRBJ2-3; D is possibly TRBD1 (5 bases). CDR1 and CDR2 from the germline V gene are SGHRS and YFSETQ. The length of the CDR3 is 14 residues. This chain's CDR3 is CAGIQDRHTGTQYF. In nucleotides, the CDR3 is TGCGCCGGCATCCAGGACCGACACACAGGTACGCAGTATTTT. The full variable domain, with the rest looked up from reference TRBV5-1 and TRBJ2-3, is KAGVTQTPRYLIKTRGQQVTLSCSPISGHRSVSWYQQTPGQGLQFLFEYFSETQRNKGNFPGRFSGRQFSNSRSEMNVSTLELGDSALYLCAGIQDRHTGTQYFGPGTRLTVL.

This clonotype was seen ten or more times. The V and J genes are TRBV7-8 and TRBJ2-7; tentatively, D is TRBD2 (5 bases). Looked up from germline, CDR1 is SGHVS and CDR2 is FQNEAQ. There are 14 residues in the CDR3. Trimming shortened V by 8 bases and J by 3 bases, and 17 bases separated the two germline ends. Here the CDR3 reads CASQLGTADYEQYF. CDR3 in DNA: TGTGCCAGCCAACTAGGAACAGCTGACTACGAGCAGTACTTC.

This clonotype has just one count. Mismatch with germline at one junction end may stem from a read error. The V and J genes are TRBV6-6 and TRBJ1-5, with a tentative D call TRBD1 (5 bases). The germline V gene encodes CDR1 MNHNY and CDR2 SVGAGI (reference sequence). The CDR3 length is 15 residues. This chain's CDR3 is CVSSHFGGSNQPQHF. Written as DNA, the CDR3 is TGTGTCAGCAGTCACTTTGGGGGGAGCAATCAGCCCCAGCATTTT.

This sequence joins TRBV11-2 and TRBJ2-1; D uncertain. The germline V and J ends were trimmed by 3 bases and 7 bases, with 4 bases remaining between them. In germline, CDR1 is SGHAT, CDR2 FQNNGV. The CDR3 spans 11 residues. The CDR3 is CASSLGNEQFF. In nucleotides, the CDR3 is TGTGCCAGCAGCTTGGGGAATGAGCAGTTCTTC.

This clonotype was counted once. Mismatch with germline at one junction end may stem from a read error. V is TRBV30 and J is TRBJ2-7; 9 positions match TRBD2. Germline loops: CDR1 GTSNPN, CDR2 SVGIG (reference sequence). The CDR3 sequence is 12 residues long. The CDR3: CVWGASGTEHYF. As DNA, the CDR3 is TGTGTCTGGGGGGCTAGCGGGACCGAGCACTACTTC. The variable domain in full, completed from reference TRBV30 and TRBJ2-7, reads SQTIHQWPATLVQPVGSPLSLECTVEGTSNPNLYWYRQAAGRGLQLLFYSVGIGQISSEVPQNLSASRPQDRQFILSSKKLLLSDSGFYLCVWGASGTEHYFGPGTRLTVT.

Comment on this clonotype: Given a much more abundant clone one base away, this may be a read error. The J gene is TRBJ2-1, the V gene TRBV6-2 or TRBV6-3, with D possibly TRBD1 on 6 matching bases. CDR3 length: 13 residues. Trimming took 5 bases from V and 3 from J, leaving 8 bases between them. Per germline, CDR1 MNHEY and CDR2 SVGEGT. This chain's CDR3 is CASSTGFYNEQFF. The DNA of the CDR3 is TGTGCCAGCAGTACAGGGTTCTACAATGAGCAGTTCTTC.

V usage is TRBV6-5 and J usage is TRBJ1-1; possible D gene TRBD1, 5 bases. Germline V lookup: CDR1 MNHEY, CDR2 SVGAGI. Trimming took off 4 bases at V and 12 bases at J, with 15 bases between the two ends. This CDR3 has 12 residues. Here the CDR3 DNA reads TGTGCCAGCAGTTCGAGAGGGACGGGGACTTTCTTT. Translation: CASSSRGTGTFF.

As concerns this clonotype: The junction does not match germline at one end; this may be a read error. The chain employs TRBV11-2 and TRBJ2-3, with a tentative D call TRBD1 (7 bases). The germline CDR1 and CDR2 sequences are SGHAT and FQNNGV. The CDR3 consists of 14 residues. The CDR3 coding sequence is TGTACCAGCAGCTTACAGCAGGGGGGAGATACGCAGTATTTT. This encodes CTSSLQQGGDTQYF.

The chain joins TRBV10-2 to TRBJ2-5; a possible D gene is TRBD2 (5 bases). Germline V gives CDR1 WSHSY, CDR2 SAAADI. V lost 6 bases and J 5 bases, leaving 25 bases between the germline ends. The CDR3 length is 17 residues. CDR3 bases: TGCGCCAGCAGGAGGAGAACTGGACTCATCTCGAGGGAGACCCAGTACTTC. It specifies CASRRRTGLISRETQYF.

In the case of this clonotype: The junction does not match germline at one end; this may be a read error. CDR3 residues: CAGNEEVVAYNGQFF. CDR3 sequence (DNA): TGTGCCGGCAATGAAGAAGTCGTAGCATACAATGGGCAGTTCTTC. This sequence joins TRBV6-1 and TRBJ2-1, with unresolved D. Germline V gives CDR1 MNHNS, CDR2 SASEGT. This CDR3 has 15 residues.

By its share, this clonotype is large. This chain uses TRBV20-1 with TRBJ2-3, with 7 nucleotides matching TRBD2. Losses at the gene ends were 6 bases for V and 6 bases for J; bases not matched to a gene: 6. CDR1 is DFQATT, CDR2 SNEGSKA, per germline (reference sequence). This CDR3 is 12 amino acids long. CDR3 coding DNA: TGCAGTGCGGGGGGGTTTAAGGATACGCAGTATTTT. Translated: CSAGGFKDTQYF.

As for this clonotype: Because the CDR3 is missing its conserved closing phenylalanine or tryptophan, this is likely a read error. This rearrangement joins TRBV7-9 to TRBJ1-4, with TRBD1 identical over 10 bases. The J segment lost 10 bases and the V segment lost 6 bases, leaving 8 bases of the junction unmatched. This CDR3 has 14 residues. The germline V gene encodes CDR1 SEHNR and CDR2 FQNEAQ (reference sequence). The CDR3 sequence: CASRPGTGDGKLFS. CDR3 nucleotides: TGTGCCAGCAGGCCCGGGACAGGGGATGGAAAACTGTTTTCT.

About this clonotype itself: One junction end disagrees with the germline gene, perhaps due to a read error. The chain combines TRBV4-1 with TRBJ2-3; the match to TRBD2 covers 7 bases. Looked up from germline, CDR1 is MGHRA and CDR2 is YSYEKL. The length of the CDR3 is 15 residues. CDR3 sequence reads: CASSRGLQRTDTQYF. The CDR3 coding sequence is TGCGCCAGCAGCCGGGGACTACAGCGCACAGATACACAGTATTTT.

As regards this clonotype: The final CDR3 position lacks the conserved phenylalanine or tryptophan, pointing to a likely read error. This chain joins TRBV11-2 and TRBJ1-5; possibly TRBD1 for D (5 bases). The CDR3 consists of 15 residues. V lost 5 bases and J 5 bases, leaving 16 bases between the germline ends. CDR1 is SGHAT, CDR2 FQNNGV, per germline. CDR3: CASSLGLGGDQPQHL. The CDR3 nucleotides are TGTGCCAGCAGCCTAGGTCTGGGAGGGGATCAGCCCCAGCATCTT.

V is TRBV6-5 and J is TRBJ2-5; 8 nucleotides agree with TRBD1. V gave up 6 bases and J gave up 10 bases; unmatched junction bases: 13. The germline V gene encodes CDR1 MNHEY and CDR2 SVGAGI. The CDR3 length is 14 residues. Here the CDR3 DNA reads TGTGCCAGCAGCCGGATCGACAGGGGCGGGAACCAGTACTTC. Amino acids: CASSRIDRGGNQYF.

This chain's CDR3 is CASSLPGYNSPLHF. CDR3 coding DNA: TGTGCCAGCAGCCTACCAGGATATAATTCACCCCTCCACTTT. The chain employs TRBV11-2 and TRBJ1-6; no reliable D call. V was cut by 5 bases and J by 4 bases, with 9 bases left in between. CDR1 is SGHAT and CDR2 is FQNNGV in the germline V gene. The CDR3 is 14 residues long.

With regard to this clonotype: Here the CDR3 omits its conserved ending phenylalanine or tryptophan, so a read error is the likely source. The V call is TRBV14, the J call TRBJ2-1, with 11 bases lining up with TRBD2. Germline V CDR1 and CDR2: SGHDN, FVKESK. J lost 9 bases, V lost 6 bases, and 10 bases had no gene match. The CDR3 is 15 residues long. The CDR3, as DNA: TGTGCCAGCAGACATACTAGCGGGAGAGGGATTGAGCAGTTCTTA. This translates into CASRHTSGRGIEQFL.

This chain uses TRBV14 with TRBJ2-1; TRBD2 is a possible D gene (6 bases). Per the germline V gene, CDR1 is SGHDN and CDR2 is FVKESK. With 8 bases removed from V and 1 base from J, the gap between germline ends came to 18 bases. The CDR3 consists of 16 residues. The CDR3 DNA reads as TGTGCCAGCGGCCTACCCGGACTAACTTCCTACAATGAGCAGTTCTTC. This codes for CASGLPGLTSYNEQFF.

V usage is TRBV6-1 and J usage is TRBJ2-1; 7 bases agree with TRBD2. Per the germline V gene, CDR1 is MNHNS and CDR2 is SASEGT. With 7 bases clipped from V and 2 bases from J, the junction kept 11 bases outside the gene matches. The CDR3 runs to 16 residues. CDR3 region: CASTEEAGEAYNEQFF. The CDR3 region has the DNA TGTGCCAGCACCGAAGAGGCGGGAGAGGCCTACAATGAGCAGTTCTTC.

As to this clonotype: Germline and junction disagree at one end, which may indicate a read error. This chain uses TRBV29-1 with TRBJ2-4; weak D call: TRBD1 (5 bases). This CDR3 is built from 13 residues. Germline CDR1 SQVTM, CDR2 ANQGSEA. The CDR3 is CSVEQGAKNTQYF. The CDR3 DNA reads as TGCAGCGTCGAACAAGGGGCCAAAAACACTCAGTACTTC. Combining the CDR3 with reference TRBV29-1 and TRBJ2-4 gives the whole variable domain SAVISQKPSRDICQRGTSLTIQCQVDSQVTMMFWYRQQPGQSLTLIATANQGSEATYESGFVIDKFPISRPNLTFSTLTVSNMSPEDSSIYLCSVEQGAKNTQYFGAGTRLSVL.

J is TRBJ2-7 and V is TRBV20-1; D perhaps matches TRBD2 (5 bases). CDR3 size: 15 residues. The germline CDR1 and CDR2 sequences are DFQATT and SNEGSKA (reference sequence). Trimming took off 7 bases at V and 6 bases at J, with 25 bases between the two ends. Here the CDR3 reads CSGSTFGNMAVEQYF. CDR3 sequence (DNA): TGCAGTGGTAGCACATTCGGGAATATGGCCGTCGAGCAGTACTTC.

Of note for this clonotype: Here the CDR3 omits its conserved ending phenylalanine or tryptophan, so a read error is the likely source. V is TRBV13 and J is TRBJ2-7; TRBD1 is a possible D gene (6 bases). Germline V gene lookup returns CDR1 PRHDT and CDR2 FYEKMQ (reference sequence). The CDR3 loop spans 15 amino acids. Trimming cost V 5 bases and J 6 bases, with 20 bases left between them. CDR3 sequence reads: CASSPKTGGISEQYL. CDR3 nucleotides: TGTGCCAGCAGCCCCAAGACAGGAGGTATTAGCGAGCAGTACTTA.

This sequence joins TRBV6-1 and TRBJ2-7; TRBD1 matches at 10 bases. J gave up 5 bases and V 5 bases, and 3 bases lay outside the gene matches. CDR1 is MNHNS, CDR2 SASEGT, per germline. This CDR3 is built from 13 residues. CDR3 bases: TGTGCCAGCAGTCCCGGGACAGGGGACGAGCAGTACTTC. This encodes CASSPGTGDEQYF.

This clonotype was seen many times. V gene TRBV30 combines with J gene TRBJ1-5, with a weak D call TRBD1 (5 bases). V was clipped by 2 bases and J by 4 bases, with 6 bases between them. Looked up from germline, CDR1 is GTSNPN and CDR2 is SVGIG (reference sequence). This CDR3 comprises 12 residues. CDR3 DNA: TGTGCCTGGAGTCGGGGGAATCAGCCCCAGCATTTT. Residues: CAWSRGNQPQHF.

The V gene is TRBV4-2, the J gene TRBJ2-3; TRBD2 matches 11 bases. This CDR3 region has 16 residues. J lost 6 bases, V lost 0 bases, and 5 bases had no gene match. Germline V lookup: CDR1 LGHNA, CDR2 YNFKEQ. CDR3 in DNA: TGTGCCAGCAGCCAAGAAAAACTAGCGGGAGTTGATACGCAGTATTTT. It is translated as CASSQEKLAGVDTQYF.

The CDR3 loop reads CASSYVAGGTGANVLTF. DNA for the CDR3: TGTGCCAGCAGTTATGTGGCAGGGGGGACTGGGGCCAACGTCCTGACTTTC. This chain joins TRBV6-5 and TRBJ2-6, with D maybe TRBD1 (7 bases). V was shortened by 3 bases and J by 2 bases, with 14 bases between the two germline ends. Looked up from germline, CDR1 is MNHEY and CDR2 is SVGAGI. The CDR3 covers 17 residues.

This clonotype appeared a few times. The CDR3 sequence is CASSGRISATNEKLFF. CDR3 in DNA: TGTGCCAGCAGTGGTAGGATATCTGCAACTAATGAAAAACTGTTTTTT. The chain has TRBV2 and TRBJ1-4; D gene uncertain. In germline, CDR1 is SNHLY, CDR2 FYNNEI. Trimming cost V 4 bases and J 0 bases, with 12 bases left between them. The CDR3 sequence is 16 residues long.

This clonotype was seen a few times. This may be a read error: a much more frequent sequence differs by one nucleotide. The chain has TRBV25-1 and TRBJ2-5, with 8 nucleotides matching TRBD1. There are 14 residues in the CDR3. Germline V gene sequence: CDR1 MGHDK, CDR2 SYGVNS. The CDR3 nucleotides read TGTGCCGGCAGTGACCCTGGACAGGGAGAGACCCAGTACTTC. It encodes CAGSDPGQGETQYF. The full variable domain, its missing parts supplied by reference TRBV25-1 and TRBJ2-5, is EADIYQTPRYLVIGTGKKITLECSQTMGHDKMYWYQQDPGMELHLIHYSYGVNSTEKGDLSSESTVSRIRTEHFPLTLESARPSHTSQYLCAGSDPGQGETQYFGPGTRLLVL.